The 18 T cell receptor beta chains below come from one sample, sequenced in a study of blood T cell repertoires in COVID-19. Clones were sequenced by immunoSEQ multiplex PCR, and TCRdb holds only the in-frame ones, with some missing. This sample yields 300,000 or so clones, of which 85% to 90% are seen a single time; over 3.5% belongs to the top ten. Sequencing used peripheral blood. These receptors were obtained from a woman between 35 and 50 years old with acute or convalescent COVID-19.

This clone has just one count. The chain employs TRBV5-1 and TRBJ2-1; D is ambiguous. Trimming stripped 6 bases from V and 0 bases from J, with 16 bases between. The CDR3 extends over 16 amino acids. Germline CDR1 reads SGHRS; CDR2 reads YFSETQ. The CDR3 loop reads CASTPEAWSSYNEQFF. CDR3 DNA: TGCGCCAGCACCCCCGAGGCGTGGAGCTCCTACAATGAGCAGTTCTTC. The whole variable domain, remainder taken from reference TRBV5-1 and TRBJ2-1, is KAGVTQTPRYLIKTRGQQVTLSCSPISGHRSVSWYQQTPGQGLQFLFEYFSETQRNKGNFPGRFSGRQFSNSRSEMNVSTLELGDSALYLCASTPEAWSSYNEQFFGPGTRLTVL.

The chain links TRBV11-2 to TRBJ1-1; weak D call: TRBD1 (6 bases). Germline assignment: CDR1 SGHAT and CDR2 FQNNGV. The CDR3 is 13 amino acids. Trimming pared 5 bases from V and 4 bases from J, leaving 11 bases between. The CDR3 region has the DNA TGTGCCAGCAGCCACGGGACAACCACTGAAGCTTTCTTT. It specifies CASSHGTTTEAFF. Full variable domain (remainder filled in from reference TRBV11-2 and TRBJ1-1): EAGVAQSPRYKIIEKRQSVAFWCNPISGHATLYWYQQILGQGPKLLIQFQNNGVVDDSQLPKDRFSAERLKGVDSTLKIQPAKLEDSAVYLCASSHGTTTEAFFGQGTRLTVV.

The chain is built from TRBV2 and TRBJ2-4, with D possibly TRBD2 on 6 matching bases. Germline V lookup: CDR1 SNHLY, CDR2 FYNNEI. This CDR3 has 17 amino acids. Trimming stripped 2 bases from V and 1 base from J, with 15 bases between. The CDR3 spells CASSERAGFWAKNIQYF. DNA for the CDR3: TGTGCCAGCAGTGAAAGGGCGGGGTTTTGGGCCAAAAACATTCAGTACTTC.

The chain employs TRBV2 and TRBJ1-6; D remains unclear. V shed 6 bases and J shed 7 bases, with 19 bases lying between them. Germline V gene lookup returns CDR1 SNHLY and CDR2 FYNNEI. CDR3 length: 16 amino acids. Here the CDR3 DNA reads TGTGCCAGCAGCCCCGACACGAGTCTCCGGAATTCACCCCTCCACTTT. Amino acids: CASSPDTSLRNSPLHF.

V and J are TRBV30 and TRBJ1-2; the match to TRBD1 covers 12 bases. Germline V gives CDR1 GTSNPN, CDR2 SVGIG (reference sequence). After removal of 1 base from V and 7 bases from J, the junction contained 1 base not matched to a gene. There are 13 residues in the CDR3. The CDR3 DNA is TGTGCCTGGAGTGAGGGACAGGGGGCTGGCTACACCTTC. This gives the protein CAWSEGQGAGYTF.

The chain joins TRBV10-1 to TRBJ1-1; no reliable D call. Germline V gene sequence: CDR1 WNHNN, CDR2 SYGVQD (reference sequence). V lost 6 bases and J 8 bases, leaving 13 bases between the germline ends. This CDR3 spans 12 amino acids. The CDR3 region has the DNA TGCGCCAGCAGCTCCAGCTCGGGAGAAGCTTTCTTT. Protein product: CASSSSSGEAFF.

The chain combines TRBV9 with TRBJ2-2; 8 bases are a match to TRBD2. Germline V gene lookup returns CDR1 SGDLS and CDR2 YYNGEE. The CDR3 covers 15 residues. The V and J ends lost 0 bases and 2 bases, in that order; junction bases with no gene match: 0. The CDR3 sequence is CASSVVAGNTGELFF. CDR3 DNA: TGTGCCAGCAGCGTAGTAGCGGGAAACACCGGGGAGCTGTTTTTT.

This chain connects TRBV5-1 to TRBJ1-1, with TRBD1 matching 10 bases. CDR3 length: 17 residues. The V gene end was trimmed by 1 base and the J gene end by 5 bases; junction bases not matched to a gene: 11. Germline V gene data show CDR1 as SGHRS and CDR2 as YFSETQ. This chain's CDR3 is CASSLTGTGARETEAFF. The CDR3 DNA sequence: TGCGCCAGCAGCTTGACCGGGACAGGGGCCCGGGAGACTGAAGCTTTCTTT.

The chain joins TRBV7-8 to TRBJ2-2; D is unclear. V was clipped by 2 bases and J by 0 bases, with 16 bases between them. CDR1 is SGHVS, CDR2 FQNEAQ, per germline. This CDR3 contains 18 residues. This CDR3 is CASSLNFIRLANTGELFF. In nucleotides, the CDR3 is TGTGCCAGCAGCTTAAACTTTATCCGACTCGCGAACACCGGGGAGCTGTTTTTT.

This clone was seen more than once but under ten times. J is TRBJ1-5 and V is TRBV4-2; a possible D gene is TRBD1 (5 bases). The CDR3 is 14 residues long. CDR1 LGHNA and CDR2 YNFKEQ come from the germline V gene. Trimming cost V 7 bases and J 3 bases, with 13 bases left between them. The CDR3 DNA follows: TGTGCCAGCAACCCCGGCAGGGTCAATCAGCCCCAGCATTTT. Its protein is CASNPGRVNQPQHF.

The rearrangement links TRBV19 to TRBJ1-2; 8 bases agree with TRBD1. The CDR3 covers 15 residues. J was trimmed by 4 bases and V by 6 bases; bases with no gene match: 10. The germline V gene has CDR1 LNHDA and CDR2 SQIVND (reference sequence). The CDR3 bases are TGTGCCAGTAGCCCTGGGTGGGACAGGCTCTATGGCTACACCTTC. Residues: CASSPGWDRLYGYTF.

The rearrangement uses TRBV2 and TRBJ1-2; TRBD1 is a possible D gene (5 bases). The CDR3 is made up of 21 amino acids. V gave up 4 bases and J gave up 2 bases, with 32 bases separating them. Looked up from germline, CDR1 is SNHLY and CDR2 is FYNNEI. The CDR3, as DNA: TGTGCCAGCAGTGGACCGGGGGAACCTGGGGAAGGCGGGGAGGGAAACTATGGCTACACCTTC. Amino acids: CASSGPGEPGEGGEGNYGYTF.

V usage is TRBV11-2 and J usage is TRBJ1-4; 9 nucleotides agree with TRBD1. The ends lost 6 bases at V and 8 bases at J; junction bases unmatched: 7. Germline V lookup: CDR1 SGHAT, CDR2 FQNNGV. The length of the CDR3 is 14 residues. CDR3 in DNA: TGTGCCAGCAGAGGGGGGACAGGGTACGAAAAACTGTTTTTT. Encoded protein: CASRGGTGYEKLFF.

The CDR3 loop reads CASSLQEYNEQFF. The CDR3 bases are TGTGCCAGCTCACTACAGGAATACAATGAGCAGTTCTTC. This chain uses TRBV18 with TRBJ2-1; maybe TRBD1 (5 bases). Germline V gives CDR1 KGHSH, CDR2 LQKENI. The CDR3 contains 13 residues. Trimming took 4 bases from V and 4 from J, leaving 8 bases between them. Full variable domain (rest looked up from reference TRBV18 and TRBJ2-1): NAGVMQNPRHLVRRRGQEARLRCSPMKGHSHVYWYRQLPEEGLKFMVYLQKENIIDESGMPKERFSAEFPKEGPSILRIQQVVRGDSAAYFCASSLQEYNEQFFGPGTRLTVL.

This chain joins TRBV24-1 and TRBJ2-5; 10 bases are a match to TRBD1. This CDR3 has 13 amino acids. Germline values: CDR1 KGHDR, CDR2 SFDVKD. V lost 9 bases, J lost 4 bases, and 4 bases stayed unmatched. CDR3 nucleotide sequence: TGTGCCACCGGGACAGGGGTGGTAGAGACCCAGTACTTC. Encoded protein: CATGTGVVETQYF.

The chain joins TRBV25-1 to TRBJ2-3, with 7 bases fitting TRBD2. The V gene's germline CDR1 is MGHDK and CDR2 SYGVNS. This CDR3 comprises 16 residues. V dropped 4 bases and J dropped 0; count of bases not matched to a gene: 7. CDR3 residues: CASSAFSGSSTDTQYF. The CDR3 coding sequence is TGTGCCAGCAGTGCTTTTAGCGGGTCTAGCACAGATACGCAGTATTTT.

This clone was seen once. This chain uses TRBV2 with TRBJ1-2; perhaps TRBD1 as D (6 bases). This CDR3 comprises 9 residues. CDR1 and CDR2 (germline): SNHLY, FYNNEI. With 10 bases removed from V and 10 bases from J, the gap between germline ends came to 10 bases. The CDR3: CAKPGDYTF. CDR3 coding DNA: TGTGCCAAGCCAGGGGACTACACCTTC.

This clone came up a few times. The V gene is TRBV9, the J gene TRBJ2-1, with 10 bases matching TRBD2. CDR1 and CDR2 (germline): SGDLS, YYNGEE. Germline trimming cut 2 bases from V and 10 bases from J; bases unmatched to any gene: 12. This CDR3 is built from 16 residues. CDR3 nucleotide sequence: TGTGCCAGCAGCGTCCTCTTAGCGGGGGGAGCGAACGAGCAGTTCTTC. Its protein product is CASSVLLAGGANEQFF.